This TCR beta chain was documented in a study of cytomegalovirus exposure and HLA in healthy donors (TCRdb year 2017). A note on the overall study: An earlier analysis of fewer than 750 of the donors reported about 260 Gb of sequence data and around 110 million unique TCR beta sequences obtained from around 180 million T cells. An early release covering roughly 600 HLA-typed donors comprised approximately 300 gigabases of sequencing data and 85 million to 100 million unique TCR sequences. Of the 350 to 450 genotyped donors, approximately 80% fell in the genetic ancestry cluster associated with self-reported Caucasian donors. The study aimed to test whether signatures of past pathogen exposure could be identified by cataloging public T cell receptors. The study profiled the T cell repertoires of under 850 subjects by immunosequencing and related them to cytomegalovirus serostatus. Besides the first cohort of around 670 subjects, a separate validation cohort made up of 120 different subjects was used. To predict cytomegalovirus infection status, the study combined high-throughput TCR immunosequencing, statistical association of individual TCRs with disease status, and machine learning. To study patterns of TCR occurrence, a later analysis re-analyzed previously published TCR beta repertoires from around 700 donors and added high-resolution HLA genotyping. Rather than using new phenotypic data, the later analysis identified candidate immune exposures from TCR beta sequences and from how often those sequences occurred across donors. In an earlier analysis of 500 to 650 of the donors, high-throughput TCR beta sequencing was used to judge whether each TCR beta V gene segment behaved as functional or pseudogenic. Donor age, sex, ethnicity and CMV serostatus were compiled together with the repertoire data. A later genetic analysis took genome-wide SNP genotypes for about three fifths of the roughly 670 donors and used that subset as a discovery cohort. All discovery cohort repertoires had been generated using a single sequencing platform. HLA typing covered class I and class II loci at four-digit resolution. The number of donors typed differed by locus, with roughly 620-630 for A, B, C, DRB1 and DQB1, 522 for DQA1, 600 to 610 for DPA1, and approximately 470 for DPB1. Roughly five DR-DQ haplotypes were treated as single units for association and clustering because of strong linkage in the cohort. Across about 380 genotyped donors of the cohort, an average of approximately 200,000 unique TCR beta nucleotide sequences per donor were sequenced, and roughly 17% of those sequences were non-productive.

This clone occurred a few times. Its antigen target is currently unknown. Base qualities are missing; no much larger clone stands one base away. Including the terminal cysteine and phenylalanine, the CDR3 comprises 17 residues. The entry retains the CDR3 DNA only, 51 bases that are in frame from base 1. Library preparation was by the immunoSEQ multiplex PCR assay. For the multiplex PCR, a mixture combining 60 forward primers for TCR Vbeta segments and 13 reverse primers for TCR Jbeta segments was used. The CDR3 region of rearranged TCR beta genes was amplified from genomic DNA with a multiplex PCR assay. On the Illumina HiSeq System, the amplified TCR beta libraries were sequenced as 87-base-pair reads. The study's processing was this. A later analysis tallied 75 million to 85 million unique TCR beta chains across the 650 to 750 repertoires, and around 9.9 million of those chains were shared by two or more donors. Raw reads were error-corrected and collapsed into unique sequences with a nearest-neighbor algorithm that merged closely related sequences to remove PCR and sequencing errors. CDR3 sequences were aligned to IMGT reference sequences to assign V, D and J gene segments. Each retained sequence needed at least a six-nucleotide match to both a V gene segment and a J gene segment. Rearrangements were classified as productive when the CDR3 lacked stop codons and remained in frame with V and J, and all other rearrangements were classified as non-productive. Following IMGT convention, CDR3 was defined as the stretch from the second conserved V-encoded cysteine up to the conserved J-encoded phenylalanine. Sequences without an unambiguous match to a single V gene segment were excluded from the earlier analysis of about 600 of the donors. An earlier analysis of a few hundred of the donors classified V segments as functional when productive rearrangements were above 56.7% and as segregating when the standard deviation between donors was above 5%. To diagnose cytomegalovirus status from the catalog of TCR beta chain sequences, a statistical classification framework was built. V and J gene assignment, in a later analysis, came from comparing TCR nucleotide sequences with IMGT/GENE-DB human TR gene sequences. Using the TCRdist pipeline, a later analysis assigned CDR3 sequences along with most-parsimonious VDJ recombination scenarios. In a later analysis, every TCR beta chain was defined by the combination of its CDR3 amino acid sequence and its V-gene family, and reads without a unique V-gene family were dropped. As a way to deal with suspected cross-contamination and a sequencing artifact, a later analysis dropped 640 or so nucleotide sequences that were highly shared and had low generation probability. A later analysis calculated a clonal expansion index for each public chain from normalized within-repertoire ranks of inferred template counts. Generation probabilities in a later analysis came from a VDJ recombination model fitted to out-of-frame rearrangements, and those results were checked against IGoR. In a later analysis, hypergeometric tests were used to score TCR-TCR, TCR-HLA and TCR-CMV co-occurrence, with a repertoire-size bias correction applied to TCR pairs. In a later analysis, false discovery rates were estimated by permuting HLA or CMV assignments 20 times. In a later analysis, co-occurring TCRs were grouped with DBSCAN, and TCRdist sequence similarity was added when clustering was performed within HLA-allele-positive subsets. Repertoires with fewer than 30,000 or more than 120,000 public chains were left out of co-occurrence clustering, as were a few repertoires with anomalous nucleotide sharing. TCRdb took this table from immuneACCESS and kept in-frame rearrangements with V and J called. Such tables lack part of the clones; where checked against another copy, unresolved V genes explain under half of the gap, and the rest is unexplained. For V, J and clone size, that table is used; D and trimming come from the DNA. This sample gives about 82,000 clones in total; 70% to 80% of them show up just once. The ten largest clonotypes hold approximately 3.2% of the sample.

Here is what the overall study found, with its caveats: Most TCR sequences were seen in very few donors, while some public TCRs were found in many individuals. The classifier was reported to diagnose cytomegalovirus status with high specificity and sensitivity in both the original cohort and the validation cohort. The earlier analysis of fewer than 750 of the donors excluded approximately 17 rarely observed V segments, including chromosome 9 orphons, because counts were too low. Linkage disequilibrium might explain the correlated functional status among segregating V segments, but an unknown experimental factor could not be ruled out. According to a later analysis, TCR association rates differed among HLA loci, with DRB1 alleles showing the most associated TCRs and HLA-C alleles showing the fewest. A further reported finding was that TCR beta sequences accurately predicted the HLA-A and HLA-B alleles for most subjects in the first cohort. A few of the identified cytomegalovirus-associated TCR beta chains were confirmed in vitro to be specific for cytomegalovirus antigens. The study listed approximately 150 TCR beta chains as associated with cytomegalovirus. Broadly in line with IMGT annotations, most TCR beta V segments showed up in productive rearrangements about 90% or about 30% of the time in an earlier analysis of several hundred of the donors. Several of the top co-occurrence clusters appeared to be linked to parvovirus B19, influenza, CMV and Epstein-Barr virus, according to a later analysis. Strong co-occurrence of HLA alleles, especially DR and DQ, made assigning TCR associations to individual alleles difficult. Roughly uniform sequencing depth across donors was assumed in presence/absence analyses, although this assumption may not hold. The 87-base-pair reads could not distinguish some IMGT-functional V segments, including TRBV6-2 and TRBV6-3, so those segments were excluded. In a later analysis, HLA-associated TCR beta chains showed more clonal expansion and lower generation probabilities than non-associated chains that were equally common. According to the authors, the approach could potentially be generalized to other disease states and immunological phenotypes. Only TCR beta chains were sequenced in this cohort, and the absence of alpha or paired-chain data limited detectable features. A later genetic analysis associated a missense DCLRE1C variant with V-gene and J-gene trimming of TCR beta chains, and an independent cohort replicated the association. A group of highly shared sequence variants was considered likely to be a technical artifact of the sequencing pipeline. At a false discovery rate of 0.05, a later analysis linked about 16,000 TCR beta sequences to specific HLA alleles. Compared with the roughly 700-donor mean, donors in an Asian-associated ancestry cluster had fewer N-insertions in productive TCRs, according to a later genetic analysis. According to a later analysis, most CMV-associated TCR beta chains appeared to be HLA-restricted, and the HLA associations seemed to be driven largely by CMV exposure. CMV serostatus was the only immune exposure information available for the cohort. Because HLA typing was unavailable for some donors at each locus, only the typed subset was used in association tests.

In total, 666 healthy bone marrow donors made up the cohort. At the time of sampling, every cohort member was nominally healthy, though immune exposures that went unrecorded were likely present. The donor was CMV seronegative and belonged to the group of around 350 seronegative cohort members. A peripheral blood sample was provided by each donor, and peripheral blood mononuclear cells were used for TCR beta sequencing. The Qiagen DNeasy Blood Extraction Kit was used to extract genomic DNA from the blood cell samples. The chain links TRBV21-1 with TRBJ1-5; the D segment call TRBD1 is taken from the table without a DNA check. TRBV21-1 corresponds to a pseudogene. The TCR originated in a man aged 50 to 59 in good health and CMV-seronegative. Sequencing was performed on PBMCs. The CDR3 protein sequence reads: CASREDREYIACQPQHF. In nucleotide form, the sequence is TGTGCCAGCAGGGAGGACAGGGAGTATATTGCTTGTCAGCCCCAGCATTTT.